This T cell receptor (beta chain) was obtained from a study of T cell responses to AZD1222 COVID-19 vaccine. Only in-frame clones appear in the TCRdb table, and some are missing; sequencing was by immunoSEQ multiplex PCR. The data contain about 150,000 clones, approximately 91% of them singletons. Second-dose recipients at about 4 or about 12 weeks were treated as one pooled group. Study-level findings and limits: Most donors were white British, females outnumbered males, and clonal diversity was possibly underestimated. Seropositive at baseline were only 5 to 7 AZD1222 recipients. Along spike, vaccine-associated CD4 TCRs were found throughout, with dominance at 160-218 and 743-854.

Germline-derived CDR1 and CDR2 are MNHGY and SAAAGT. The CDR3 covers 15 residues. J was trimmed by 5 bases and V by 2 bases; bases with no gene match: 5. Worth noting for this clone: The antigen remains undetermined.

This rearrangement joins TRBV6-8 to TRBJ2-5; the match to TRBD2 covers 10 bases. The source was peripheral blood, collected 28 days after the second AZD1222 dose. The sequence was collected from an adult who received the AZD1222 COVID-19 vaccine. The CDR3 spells CASSYQREGRETQYF. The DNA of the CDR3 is TGTGCCAGCAGTTACCAGCGGGAGGGCCGGGAGACCCAGTACTTC.